Below are 25 T cell receptor beta chains sequenced from a single sample in a study of T cell changes during pregnancy in multiple sclerosis. Libraries were prepared by immunoSEQ multiplex PCR; TCRdb keeps only in-frame clonotypes and omits some of them. The top ten clones hold roughly 1% of a sample with over 40,000 clones, about 88% of them seen once. The material sequenced was CD4+ T cells from peripheral blood mononuclear cells, taken in the second trimester of pregnancy. All receptors come from a female donor with multiple sclerosis, enrolled in a pregnancy study.

The genes are TRBV6-1 and TRBJ2-7, with 7 bases lining up with TRBD2. Germline CDR1 MNHNS, CDR2 SASEGT. V gave up 4 bases and J gave up 4 bases; unmatched junction bases: 13. The CDR3 contains 16 residues. CDR3 DNA sequence: TGTGCCAGCAGTGGATCTCCGGGACTACCCGTATACGAGCAGTACTTC. This sequence encodes CASSGSPGLPVYEQYF.

This rearrangement joins TRBV14 to TRBJ2-1; 7 positions match TRBD2. This CDR3 is built from 19 residues. After removal of 1 base from V and 0 bases from J, the junction contained 12 bases not matched to a gene. Germline-derived CDR1 and CDR2 are SGHDN and FVKESK. CDR3 protein: CASSQARWRERRSYNEQFF. DNA of the CDR3: TGTGCCAGCAGCCAAGCAAGGTGGCGGGAGCGCCGCTCCTACAATGAGCAGTTCTTC.

The rearrangement uses TRBV19 and TRBJ1-5, with TRBD1 matching 9 bases. The CDR3 loop spans 14 amino acids. CDR1 and CDR2 from the germline V gene are LNHDA and SQIVND (reference sequence). The J segment lost 1 base and the V segment lost 9 bases, leaving 4 bases of the junction unmatched. The CDR3 here is CASQTGGSNQPQHF. As DNA, the CDR3 is TGTGCCAGCCAAACAGGGGGCAGCAATCAGCCCCAGCATTTT.

V is TRBV5-6 and J is TRBJ2-7, with D perhaps matching TRBD2 (5 bases). V was trimmed by 4 bases and J by 7 bases, leaving 12 bases between them. The CDR3 has 12 residues. CDR1 and CDR2 (germline): SGHDT, YYEEEE. The CDR3 bases are TGTGCCAGCAGCCTGCCTTCGGGAGAGCAGTACTTC. Protein: CASSLPSGEQYF.

The V call is TRBV6-6, the J call TRBJ1-6; TRBD1 aligns across 8 bases. The CDR3 is 16 amino acids. In germline, CDR1 is MNHNY, CDR2 SVGAGI (reference sequence). With 5 bases clipped from V and 0 bases from J, the junction kept 3 bases outside the gene matches. In DNA, the CDR3 is TGTGCCAGCAGTCCCGGACAGGGCTCCTATAATTCACCCCTCCACTTT. This codes for CASSPGQGSYNSPLHF.

The chain is built from TRBV6-1 and TRBJ2-2; no clear D gene. Germline assignment: CDR1 MNHNS and CDR2 SASEGT. V gave up 8 bases and J gave up 3 bases, with 13 bases separating them. CDR3 length: 14 residues. The CDR3 is CASGRTRDTGELFF. In nucleotides, the CDR3 is TGTGCCAGCGGCCGAACTCGGGACACCGGGGAGCTGTTTTTT.

The rearrangement uses TRBV19 and TRBJ2-5, with 14 bases that match TRBD2. This CDR3 has 16 amino acids. V trimming: 3 bases; J trimming: 2 bases; junction bases outside the gene matches: 2. CDR1 and CDR2 (germline): LNHDA, SQIVND (reference sequence). This CDR3 is CASSMTSGRAQETQYF. The CDR3 nucleotides read TGTGCCAGTAGTATGACTAGCGGGAGGGCACAAGAGACCCAGTACTTC.

The chain has TRBV5-1 and TRBJ2-2; TRBD1 matches 9 bases. The trim removed 5 bases at V and 6 bases at J, leaving 8 bases unmatched. This CDR3 contains 15 residues. The germline CDR1 and CDR2 sequences are SGHRS and YFSETQ. The DNA of the CDR3 is TGCGCCAGCAGGGCGACAGGGGGTCTGGCCGGGGAGCTGTTTTTT. Translation: CASRATGGLAGELFF. Based on the CDR3 plus reference TRBV5-1 and TRBJ2-2, the full variable domain is KAGVTQTPRYLIKTRGQQVTLSCSPISGHRSVSWYQQTPGQGLQFLFEYFSETQRNKGNFPGRFSGRQFSNSRSEMNVSTLELGDSALYLCASRATGGLAGELFFGEGSRLTVL.

The chain combines TRBV19 with TRBJ2-7; 12 bases are a match to TRBD2. Germline trimming cut 3 bases from V and 1 base from J; bases unmatched to any gene: 4. The CDR3 has 16 amino acids. Germline values: CDR1 LNHDA, CDR2 SQIVND (reference sequence). DNA of the CDR3: TGTGCCAGTAGTATCCAGACTAGCGGGAGTTCCTACGAGCAGTACTTC. As protein: CASSIQTSGSSYEQYF.

The chain combines TRBV7-6 with TRBJ2-5; 8 positions match TRBD2. This CDR3 is built from 16 residues. Germline CDR1 is SGHVS and CDR2 is FNYEAQ. V shed 4 bases and J 2 bases; nucleotides not matched to a gene: 9. CDR3 nucleotide sequence: TGTGCCAGCAGCTCGGGACTAGTGATAGGTCAAGAGACCCAGTACTTC. It codes for CASSSGLVIGQETQYF.

The genes are TRBV2 and TRBJ1-5; D unresolved. Trimming pared 4 bases from V and 5 bases from J, leaving 9 bases between. The germline gives CDR1 SNHLY, CDR2 FYNNEI. This CDR3 region has 13 residues. The CDR3 region has the DNA TGTGCCAGCAGTGGAGTTTTATATCAGCCCCAGCATTTT. Its protein product is CASSGVLYQPQHF.

V is TRBV25-1 and J is TRBJ1-2, with TRBD1 matching 7 bases. Germline lookup yields CDR1 MGHDK and CDR2 SYGVNS. There are 14 residues in the CDR3. The trim removed 2 bases at V and 4 bases at J, leaving 4 bases unmatched. The CDR3 spells CASSEPTGTYGYTF. For the CDR3, the DNA is TGTGCCAGCAGTGAACCGACAGGGACCTATGGCTACACCTTC.

This rearrangement joins TRBV5-5 to TRBJ2-7, with a possible D match to TRBD2 (6 bases). The germline V and J ends were trimmed by 6 bases and 4 bases, with 14 bases remaining between them. CDR1 and CDR2 (germline): SGHKS, YYEKEE (reference sequence). This CDR3 has 13 residues. CDR3 sequence (DNA): TGTGCCAGCACCCGGAGGGCTGGTTACGAGCAGTACTTC. This codes for CASTRRAGYEQYF.

V usage is TRBV25-1 and J usage is TRBJ2-7; 10 bases agree with TRBD1. Germline V lookup: CDR1 MGHDK, CDR2 SYGVNS. There are 13 residues in the CDR3. The junction had 1 base not matched to a gene; V was cut back by 4 bases and J by 4 bases. Here the CDR3 DNA reads TGTGCCAGCAGTGCGGACAGGGGGTACGAGCAGTACTTC. Translating it yields CASSADRGYEQYF.

This chain joins TRBV5-4 and TRBJ1-1; 9 bases map to TRBD1. The CDR3 runs 18 residues. The germline V gene encodes CDR1 SGHNT and CDR2 YYREEE (reference sequence). Losses at the gene ends were 0 bases for V and 2 bases for J; bases not matched to a gene: 11. The CDR3 DNA is TGTGCCAGCAGCTTGGGTCCCCCGGGACAGGGATATAACACTGAAGCTTTCTTT. It yields the protein CASSLGPPGQGYNTEAFF.

The chain has TRBV6-1 and TRBJ2-7; TRBD1 is a possible D gene (6 bases). The CDR3 loop spans 13 amino acids. Deletions cut 10 bases from V and 0 bases from J, with 13 bases between. Germline V gene data show CDR1 as MNHNS and CDR2 as SASEGT. In DNA form, the CDR3 reads TGTGCCATCGAGACGGACAGCTCCTACGAGCAGTACTTC. It specifies CAIETDSSYEQYF.

The chain combines TRBV7-8 with TRBJ2-5, with D possibly being TRBD2 (6 bases). This CDR3 has 14 amino acids. Trimming took 7 bases from V and 1 from J, leaving 13 bases between them. CDR1 SGHVS and CDR2 FQNEAQ come from the germline V gene. DNA of the CDR3: TGTGCCAGCACGCGTGGGAGGACCCAAGAGACCCAGTACTTC. It encodes CASTRGRTQETQYF.

The gene calls are TRBV7-8 and TRBJ2-5, with a possible D match to TRBD1 (6 bases). CDR1 SGHVS and CDR2 FQNEAQ come from the germline V gene. V lost 7 bases to trimming and J lost 2 bases, with 14 bases between them. The CDR3 consists of 14 residues. Written as DNA, the CDR3 is TGTGCCAGCACACAACAGGGTGTACAAGAGACCCAGTACTTC. Protein sequence: CASTQQGVQETQYF.

The chain links TRBV18 to TRBJ2-7, with 7 bases matching TRBD1. The CDR3 contains 12 residues. The V and J ends lost 3 bases and 6 bases, in that order; junction bases with no gene match: 2. Looked up from germline, CDR1 is KGHSH and CDR2 is LQKENI. The CDR3 is CASSPAGGEQYF. The DNA of the CDR3 is TGTGCCAGCTCACCGGCAGGGGGCGAGCAGTACTTC.

The chain joins TRBV5-8 to TRBJ2-3; 7 nucleotides match TRBD2. This CDR3 has 15 residues. Germline-derived CDR1 and CDR2 are SGHTS and YDEGEE. V dropped 0 bases and J dropped 2; count of bases not matched to a gene: 3. CDR3 bases: TGTGCCAGCAGCTTGGTCCAGCGGGACACAGATACGCAGTATTTT. Translating it yields CASSLVQRDTDTQYF.

This chain uses TRBV5-1 with TRBJ2-1; 7 positions match TRBD2. The CDR3 sequence is 16 residues long. Per germline, CDR1 SGHRS and CDR2 YFSETQ. Trimming removed 3 bases from V and 2 bases from J; junction bases left unmatched: 8. The CDR3 spells CASSWGLTLAYNEQFF. CDR3 sequence (DNA): TGCGCCAGCAGCTGGGGACTAACATTGGCCTACAATGAGCAGTTCTTC.

The chain has TRBV7-8 and TRBJ1-2; tentative D call: TRBD1 (6 bases). Germline-derived CDR1 and CDR2 are SGHVS and FQNEAQ. The ends were cut back, 5 bases at V and 5 bases at J, with 21 bases in the middle. This CDR3 has 16 amino acids. CDR3 bases: TGTGCCAGCAGCCAGACATCCGCCAGGGGACTATATGGCTACACCTTC. This gives the protein CASSQTSARGLYGYTF. Full variable domain (outside the CDR3, taken from reference TRBV7-8 and TRBJ1-2): GAGVSQSPRYKVAKRGQDVALRCDPISGHVSLFWYQQALGQGPEFLTYFQNEAQLDKSGLPSDRFFAERPEGSVSTLKIQRTQQEDSAVYLCASSQTSARGLYGYTFGSGTRLTVV.

J is TRBJ2-5 and V is TRBV29-1; possibly TRBD1 for D (5 bases). There are 12 residues in the CDR3. The V gene's germline CDR1 is SQVTM and CDR2 ANQGSEA. Trimming stripped 5 bases from V and 4 bases from J, with 11 bases between. The CDR3 DNA sequence: TGCAGCGTTCTGACCCAGGGAGAGACCCAGTACTTC. This translates into CSVLTQGETQYF.

V gene TRBV28 combines with J gene TRBJ1-2, with D possibly TRBD1 on 5 matching bases. The CDR3 spans 12 residues. The V end lost 6 bases, the J end lost 8 bases, and 13 bases lay between the germline ends. CDR1 MDHEN and CDR2 SYDVKM come from the germline V gene. This CDR3 is CASSTGGRGYTF. DNA for the CDR3: TGTGCCAGCAGCACCGGGGGTAGAGGCTACACCTTC.

The CDR3 loop reads CAWSVTSDQPQHF. In DNA, the CDR3 is TGTGCCTGGAGTGTAACGAGCGATCAGCCCCAGCATTTT. The rearrangement joins TRBV30 to TRBJ1-5; no reliable D call. This CDR3 has 13 residues. Trimming removed 0 bases from V and 5 bases from J, with 8 bases in between. Germline V CDR1 and CDR2: GTSNPN, SVGIG (reference sequence).